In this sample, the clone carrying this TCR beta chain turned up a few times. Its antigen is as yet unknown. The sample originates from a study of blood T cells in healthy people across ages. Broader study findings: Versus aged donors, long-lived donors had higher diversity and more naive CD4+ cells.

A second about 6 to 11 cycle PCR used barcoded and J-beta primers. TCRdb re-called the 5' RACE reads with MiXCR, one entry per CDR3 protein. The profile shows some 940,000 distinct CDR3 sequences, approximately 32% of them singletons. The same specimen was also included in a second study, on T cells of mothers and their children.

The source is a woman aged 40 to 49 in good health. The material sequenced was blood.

The CDR3 nucleotides are TGTGCCAGCAGCTTAGGCTCGGCGGGGGGAGGAAGGCCGTTGGAGACCCAGTACTTC. Protein sequence: CASSLGSAGGGRPLETQYF. This chain joins TRBV7-2 and TRBJ2-5; 8 bases are a match to TRBD2. Germline lookup yields CDR1 SGHTA and CDR2 FQGNSA. The ends lost 1 base at V and 5 bases at J; junction bases unmatched: 18. The CDR3 has 19 amino acids.